The clone carrying this TCR beta chain appeared a few times. Expressed TCRB transcripts were sequenced because the isolated RNA had all been reverse transcribed beforehand. TCRdb keeps only in-frame clones here, not all; method: immunoSEQ multiplex PCR. This sample has hundreds of thousands of clones; 55% to 70% occur once, and the top ten carry about 0.05%. This specimen belongs to a study of beta chain features in type 1 diabetes. This CDR3 spans 16 amino acids. This sequence was found in a man aged 25-45 years in good health. Sequencing was done on a sample of naive CD4+ T cells from blood. This chain links TRBV21-1 with TRBJ1-5. TRBV21-1 is labeled a pseudogene. The CDR3 DNA reads TGTGCCAGCAGCAAAGGGATCGTTTATAGCAATCAGCCCCAGCATTTT. As protein: CASSKGIVYSNQPQHF.